The 31 T cell receptor beta chains below come from one sample, sequenced in a study of T cell clonality in common variable immunodeficiency. Data came from immunoSEQ multiplex PCR; TCRdb stores just in-frame clones and leaves some out. The sample was found to contain more than 55,000 clones, and every one recurs. The specimen sequenced was peripheral blood mononuclear cells. The receptors shown here come from a person aged 18 to 75 in good health.

This clone was observed many times. The CDR3 extends 3 residues past the end of the read, so its final part is completed from the germline J gene. V and J are TRBV19 and TRBJ2-1; 8 positions match TRBD2. The CDR3 extends over 16 amino acids. Trimming removed 5 bases from V and 0 bases from J; junction bases left unmatched: 6. Germline V gene data show CDR1 as LNHDA and CDR2 as SQIVND (reference sequence). The CDR3 is CASSEASGFSYNEQFF. The sequenced CDR3 bases are TGTGCCAGTAGTGAGGCTAGCGGGTTCTCCTACAATGAG. The full variable domain, in which reference TRBV19 and TRBJ2-1 provide the parts outside the CDR3, is DGGITQSPKYLFRKEGQNVTLSCEQNLNHDAMYWYRQDPGQGLRLIYYSQIVNDFQKGDIAEGYSVSREKKESFPLTVTSAQKNPTAFYLCASSEASGFSYNEQFFGPGTRLTVL.

This clone has a count of ten or more. The CDR3 end lies 3 residues beyond the end of the read and is filled in from the germline J gene. V usage is TRBV3-1 (or the pseudogene TRBV3-2) and J usage is TRBJ2-1; D is unclear. This CDR3 comprises 16 residues. The germline CDR1 and CDR2 sequences are LGHDT and YNNKEL (reference sequence). Trimming stripped 4 bases from V and 3 bases from J, with 16 bases between. The chain's CDR3 is CASSLWLASFYNEQFF. The sequenced CDR3 bases are TGTGCCAGCAGCCTCTGGTTAGCATCCTTCTACAATGAG.

This clone was recorded many times. The CDR3 extends 3 residues past the end of the read, so its final part is completed from the germline J gene. The chain is built from TRBV28 and TRBJ1-2, with 7 positions matching TRBD1. After removal of 11 bases from V and 5 bases from J, the junction contained 8 bases not matched to a gene. The CDR3 runs 12 residues. CDR1 is MDHEN, CDR2 SYDVKM, per germline. Partial CDR3 DNA: TGTGCCGCTACGACAGGGAGTTATGGC. Encoded protein: CAATTGSYG. The entire CDR3 protein reads CAATTGSYGYTF.

The table lists this clone with many counts. The observed sequence ends 3 residues before the CDR3 terminus, with the missing tail filled in from the germline J gene. The chain carries TRBV14 and TRBJ2-7, with D tentatively TRBD1 (6 bases). The CDR3 has 13 amino acids. With 4 bases removed from V and 6 bases from J, the gap between germline ends came to 13 bases. CDR1 is SGHDN, CDR2 FVKESK, per germline. Incomplete CDR3 DNA: TGTGCCAGCAGCCTTGCTGACAGGTCCGAG. Translated: CASSLADRSE. From start to end, the CDR3 is CASSLADRSEQYF.

This clone was seen many times. The sequence runs out 3 residues before the end of the CDR3; the remainder is reconstructed from the germline J gene. The V and J genes are TRBV5-4 and TRBJ2-1; TRBD2 matches at 8 bases. The length of the CDR3 is 15 residues. The V gene end was trimmed by 0 bases and the J gene end by 8 bases; junction bases not matched to a gene: 7. Germline CDR1 and CDR2: SGHNT and YYREEE (reference sequence). CDR3 amino acids: CASSLEAGGRDEQFF. The part of the CDR3 DNA that was read is TGTGCCAGCAGCTTGGAGGCGGGGGGCAGGGATGAG.

This clone was observed many times. The read is 3 residues too short to cover the CDR3 end, so that end is filled in from the germline J gene. The gene calls are TRBV9 and TRBJ2-1, with D perhaps matching TRBD1 (6 bases). The germline V and J ends were trimmed by 4 bases and 7 bases, with 15 bases remaining between them. The CDR3 extends over 14 amino acids. In germline, CDR1 is SGDLS, CDR2 YYNGEE. The CDR3 bases that were read are TGTGCCAGCAGCCCCACCGGGGACACAAATGAG. Amino acids: CASSPTGDTNE. The full CDR3 protein is CASSPTGDTNEQFF.

At least ten counts were recorded for this clone. The sequenced fragment ends 3 residues before the CDR3 boundary, so the rest is inferred from the germline J gene. The V and J genes are TRBV10-3 and TRBJ1-4; D remains unclear. Germline CDR1 is ENHRY and CDR2 is SYGVKD. This CDR3 is built from 11 residues. Deletions cut 3 bases from V and 7 bases from J, with 3 bases between. Partial CDR3 DNA: TGTGCCATCAGTGAAGGTGAAAAA. Protein sequence: CAISEGEK. The full CDR3 is CAISEGEKLFF.

This clone occurred a few times. The read is 3 residues too short to cover the CDR3 end, so that end is filled in from the germline J gene. This chain joins TRBV2 and TRBJ2-3, with D perhaps TRBD2 (7 bases). Germline CDR1 is SNHLY and CDR2 is FYNNEI. The CDR3 covers 14 residues. The sequenced CDR3 bases are TGTGCCAGCGGGGGGGCCCCTTACCAAGAGACG. Protein: CASGGAPYQET. The full CDR3 protein is CASGGAPYQETQYF.

This clone was recorded many times. The read finishes 3 residues shy of the CDR3 end, and the germline J gene is used to complete it. V usage is TRBV29-1 and J usage is TRBJ2-7; 9 bases are shared with TRBD1. V shed 6 bases and J 2 bases; nucleotides not matched to a gene: 8. From germline, CDR1 is SQVTM and CDR2 ANQGSEA. This CDR3 region has 14 residues. CDR3 bases read: TGCAGCGTCGGGACAGGGCTTTCAACCTACGAG. Protein product: CSVGTGLSTYE. The full-length CDR3 reads as CSVGTGLSTYEQYF.

In this sample, this clone turned up many times. The read falls 3 residues short of the CDR3 end, and the missing part is taken from the germline J gene. J is TRBJ1-2 and V is TRBV19; TRBD1 matches at 7 bases. Trimming cost V 5 bases and J 4 bases; bases outside gene matches: 7. Germline CDR1 LNHDA, CDR2 SQIVND (reference sequence). CDR3 length: 14 amino acids. CDR3 bases read: TGTGCCAGTAGTGGCCGACAGGGAGCCTATGGC. It encodes CASSGRQGAYG. The full CDR3 protein is CASSGRQGAYGYTF.

In this sample, this clone turned up many times. The CDR3 is cut off 3 residues early in the read; its end comes from the germline J gene. The rearrangement joins TRBV19 to TRBJ2-2; the D gene is possibly TRBD1 (6 bases). V was trimmed by 7 bases and J by 0 bases, leaving 12 bases between them. Germline CDR1 and CDR2: LNHDA and SQIVND (reference sequence). This CDR3 has 15 residues. CDR3 DNA (partial): TGTGCCAGTACCCGGGACACCTCGAACACCGGGGAG. This translates into CASTRDTSNTGE. The CDR3, in full, reads CASTRDTSNTGELFF.

This clone was recorded at least ten times. The read comes to an end 3 residues before the CDR3 does, leaving the germline J gene to fill in the end. This chain links TRBV4-2 with TRBJ1-1; TRBD1 agrees at 9 bases. J gave up 4 bases and V 5 bases, and 2 bases lay outside the gene matches. CDR1 LGHNA and CDR2 YNFKEQ come from the germline V gene. This CDR3 comprises 13 residues. The sequenced part of the CDR3 DNA is TGTGCCAGCAGCTTGGGACAGGGCACTGAA. Its protein product is CASSLGQGTE. The complete CDR3 protein is CASSLGQGTEAFF.

As to this clone: The sequence runs out 3 residues before the end of the CDR3; the remainder is reconstructed from the germline J gene. This chain uses TRBV7-9 with TRBJ2-4; 12 bases are a match to TRBD1. This CDR3 has 14 residues. Germline V gives CDR1 SEHNR, CDR2 FQNEAQ (reference sequence). Incomplete CDR3 DNA: TGTGCCAGCAGGTTGTCCGGGACAGGGGGCGGT. This translates into CASRLSGTGGG. The full-length CDR3 reads as CASRLSGTGGGQYF.

This clone has a count of ten or more. The read terminates 3 residues ahead of where the CDR3 ends, so the germline J gene completes it. The chain uses TRBV18 and TRBJ2-5, with TRBD1 matching 7 bases. Trimming took 0 bases from V and 2 from J; bases not matched to a gene: 6. Germline lookup yields CDR1 KGHSH and CDR2 LQKENI. The CDR3 loop spans 16 amino acids. The CDR3 here is CASSPPTGIDQETQYF. The part of the CDR3 DNA that was read is TGTGCCAGCTCACCACCGACAGGGATCGATCAAGAGACC.

For this clone: The sequenced fragment ends 3 residues before the CDR3 boundary, so the rest is inferred from the germline J gene. V and J are TRBV7-9 and TRBJ1-2, with D hard to call. Germline lookup yields CDR1 SEHNR and CDR2 FQNEAQ (reference sequence). The length of the CDR3 is 12 residues. The germline V and J ends were trimmed by 6 bases and 7 bases, with 12 bases remaining between them. CDR3 DNA, as far as it was read: TGTGCCAGCAGTCAACAGAGAGGTGGC. This codes for CASSQQRGG. The whole CDR3 sequence is CASSQQRGGYTF.

This clone has at least ten counts. The read is 3 residues too short to cover the CDR3 end, so that end is filled in from the germline J gene. The chain employs TRBV5-6 and TRBJ1-1; 9 positions match TRBD1. The V gene end was trimmed by 4 bases and the J gene end by 6 bases; junction bases not matched to a gene: 10. The CDR3 extends over 15 amino acids. The V gene's germline CDR1 is SGHDT and CDR2 YYEEEE. The CDR3 sequence is CASSHGTGFFPEAFF. Incomplete CDR3 DNA: TGTGCCAGCAGCCACGGGACAGGGTTCTTCCCTGAA.

This clone has a count of ten or more. The CDR3 end is not reached by the read, which stops 3 residues before it; the germline J gene fills it in. This rearrangement joins TRBV7-6 to TRBJ1-1, with TRBD1 matching 9 bases. The germline CDR1 and CDR2 sequences are SGHVS and FNYEAQ. This CDR3 has 15 residues. The V and J ends lost 2 bases and 7 bases, in that order; junction bases with no gene match: 8. The CDR3 loop reads CASSLIGTGSNEAFF. The covered CDR3 bases are TGTGCCAGCAGCTTAATCGGGACAGGGTCAAATGAA.

This clone was recorded at least ten times. The sequence runs out 3 residues before the end of the CDR3; the remainder is reconstructed from the germline J gene. The rearrangement uses TRBV6-1 and TRBJ1-5; D is unclear. CDR1 MNHNS and CDR2 SASEGT come from the germline V gene. The CDR3 covers 16 residues. V lost 3 bases to trimming and J lost 0 bases, with 12 bases between them. The sequenced part of the CDR3 DNA is TGTGCCAGCAGTGATCGGCTGGGCTATAGCAATCAGCCC. Encoded protein: CASSDRLGYSNQP. The entire CDR3 protein is CASSDRLGYSNQPQHF.

This clone was found many times. The CDR3 end lies 3 residues beyond the end of the read and is filled in from the germline J gene. The rearrangement links TRBV4-1 to TRBJ1-5; tentatively, D is TRBD1 (6 bases). CDR1 and CDR2 from the germline V gene are MGHRA and YSYEKL. Between the trimmed V and J ends, which lost 3 bases and 1 base, there was a span of 10 bases. The CDR3 has 15 amino acids. CDR3 in amino acids: CASSQTGLSNQPQHF. The covered CDR3 bases are TGCGCCAGCAGCCAGACAGGTTTGAGCAATCAGCCC.

This clone was seen at least ten times. The CDR3 goes on 3 residues after the read ends, and that part is filled in from the germline J gene. The chain is built from TRBV6-2 or TRBV6-3 and TRBJ2-2, with 12 bases identical to TRBD2. The V and J ends lost 5 bases and 10 bases, in that order; junction bases with no gene match: 8. Germline V gene sequence: CDR1 MNHEY, CDR2 SVGEGT. The CDR3 covers 15 residues. The sequenced CDR3 bases are TGTGCCAGCAGTCCTACTAGCGGGAGGTACGAGGAG. Translation gives CASSPTSGRYEE. The full-length CDR3 reads as CASSPTSGRYEELFF.

This clone was seen a handful of times. Other DNA sequences within the sample encode an identical CDR3. CDR3 DNA, as far as it was read: TGTGCCAGCAGCTTAGCGGGCATCCCCGCT. Its protein product is CASSLAGIPA. The full CDR3 protein is CASSLAGIPAIYF. The chain joins TRBV7-9 to TRBJ1-3; D not certain. The read is 3 residues too short to cover the CDR3 end, so that end is filled in from the germline J gene. The CDR3 spans 13 residues. Germline V gives CDR1 SEHNR, CDR2 FQNEAQ (reference sequence).

This clone occurred many times. Sequencing ends 3 residues short of the CDR3 end; the germline J gene provides the rest. This rearrangement joins TRBV5-1 to TRBJ1-1; TRBD1 agrees at 11 bases. V was clipped by 4 bases and J by 1 base; unmatched bases: 6. This CDR3 contains 16 residues. CDR1 SGHRS and CDR2 YFSETQ come from the germline V gene. The DNA read from the CDR3 is TGCGCCAGCAGCAATCAGGACAGGGGGCAGAACACTGAA. It codes for CASSNQDRGQNTE. The full CDR3 protein is CASSNQDRGQNTEAFF. The full variable domain, with the rest looked up from reference TRBV5-1 and TRBJ1-1, is KAGVTQTPRYLIKTRGQQVTLSCSPISGHRSVSWYQQTPGQGLQFLFEYFSETQRNKGNFPGRFSGRQFSNSRSEMNVSTLELGDSALYLCASSNQDRGQNTEAFFGQGTRLTVV.

This clone appeared many times. The read terminates 3 residues ahead of where the CDR3 ends, so the germline J gene completes it. The V and J genes are TRBV5-1 and TRBJ2-4, with TRBD1 matching 8 bases. Germline CDR1 SGHRS, CDR2 YFSETQ. The CDR3 runs 15 residues. Germline trimming cut 4 bases from V and 0 bases from J; bases unmatched to any gene: 3. Incomplete CDR3 DNA: TGCGCCAGCAGCCAGGGGGCCGCAGCCAAAAACATT. Its protein is CASSQGAAAKNI. In full, the CDR3 is CASSQGAAAKNIQYF.

Many counts were recorded for this clone. The DNA ends 3 residues before the CDR3 does, and the rest of the CDR3 is filled in from the germline J gene. Additional DNA sequences in this sample encode the identical CDR3. J is TRBJ1-5 and V is TRBV5-1; 11 bases are shared with TRBD1. J was trimmed by 4 bases and V by 4 bases; bases with no gene match: 4. The germline V gene encodes CDR1 SGHRS and CDR2 YFSETQ. The CDR3 runs to 15 residues. Partial CDR3 DNA: TGCGCCAGCAGCCTCGGGACAGGGGGAAATCAGCCC. The encoded protein is CASSLGTGGNQP. The complete CDR3 sequence is CASSLGTGGNQPQHF.

This clone was recorded at least ten times. The read ends 3 residues before the CDR3 terminus; that terminus is restored from the germline J gene. The rearrangement links TRBV10-3 to TRBJ2-7; a possible D gene is TRBD2 (7 bases). Trimming removed 2 bases at V and 5 bases at J, with 16 bases between. The CDR3 consists of 15 residues. The germline CDR1 and CDR2 sequences are ENHRY and SYGVKD. CDR3 sequence: CAISERVGGAHEQYF. The part of the CDR3 DNA that was read is TGTGCCATCAGTGAGAGGGTAGGGGGGGCGCACGAG.

On this clone itself: The read gets to within 3 residues of the CDR3 end, and the germline J gene fills in the rest. V is TRBV19 and J is TRBJ1-1, with 7 bases matching TRBD1. Germline V gives CDR1 LNHDA, CDR2 SQIVND (reference sequence). CDR3 length: 16 residues. J lost 3 bases, V lost 10 bases, and 17 bases had no gene match. The sequenced CDR3 bases are TGTGCCACCTCCATCGAATCGGGACAGCTCTACACTGAA. This translates into CATSIESGQLYTE. The whole CDR3 sequence reads CATSIESGQLYTEAFF.

In its sample, this clone was seen many times. Sequencing ends 3 residues short of the CDR3 end; the germline J gene provides the rest. The same CDR3 is also encoded by other DNA sequences in this sample. The rearrangement joins TRBV20-1 to TRBJ1-3; D is undetermined. In germline, CDR1 is DFQATT, CDR2 SNEGSKA (reference sequence). Trimming removed 2 bases from V and 7 bases from J, with 12 bases in between. CDR3 length: 13 amino acids. CDR3 sequence: CSARLDGANTIYF. CDR3 bases read: TGCAGTGCTAGACTTGACGGAGCGAACACC.

This clone was picked up many times. With the read ending 3 residues before the CDR3 end, the germline J gene is used to fill in that end. The chain has TRBV20-1 and TRBJ2-3, with 10 bases aligning to TRBD2. The germline V gene encodes CDR1 DFQATT and CDR2 SNEGSKA (reference sequence). J was trimmed by 4 bases and V by 3 bases; bases with no gene match: 7. The CDR3 runs 15 residues. The chain's CDR3 is CSARSLAGDPDTQYF. Incomplete CDR3 DNA: TGCAGTGCTAGGTCCCTAGCGGGAGACCCAGATACG.

Many counts were recorded for this clone. The read terminates 3 residues before the CDR3 end, so the remaining end is supplied by the germline J gene. V is TRBV11-3 and J is TRBJ2-1; weak D call: TRBD2 (7 bases). V lost 3 bases, J lost 9 bases, and 15 bases lay in between. Germline lookup yields CDR1 SGHNT and CDR2 YENEEA. This CDR3 contains 14 residues. The covered CDR3 bases are TGTGCCAGCAGCTTGGGGGGGGCCAGGCCTGAG. Protein: CASSLGGARPE. The entire CDR3 sequence reads CASSLGGARPEQFF.

This clone was counted at least ten times. The DNA read from the CDR3 is TGTGCCAGCAGTCCGGGACAGGGAATTCTTGAATACACC. Translated: CASSPGQGILEYT. The CDR3 in full is CASSPGQGILEYTIYF. V is TRBV12-3 or TRBV12-4 and J is TRBJ1-3, with 9 bases that match TRBD1. The CDR3 is cut off 3 residues early in the read; its end comes from the germline J gene. The V gene end was trimmed by 5 bases and the J gene end by 8 bases; junction bases not matched to a gene: 13. The CDR3 extends over 16 amino acids.

Of note for this clone: Sequencing ends 3 residues short of the CDR3 end; the germline J gene provides the rest. This chain uses TRBV19 with TRBJ2-3; D is perhaps TRBD2 (6 bases). This CDR3 contains 13 residues. CDR1 is LNHDA, CDR2 SQIVND, per germline (reference sequence). The CDR3 is CASSAEEGQPQYF. The part of the CDR3 DNA that was read is TGTGCCAGTAGTGCCGAGGAGGGTCAGCCG.